Each of the 21 T cell receptor beta chains below was sequenced from the same sample in a study of blood T cells in healthy people across ages. Through a sample-barcoded 5' primer and a J-beta primer mix, a second PCR was run for roughly 6 to 11 cycles. A single record per CDR3 protein comes from TCRdb applying MiXCR to the 5' RACE reads. The table has about 570,000 distinct CDR3 sequences, approximately 25% seen once; the top ten hold about a fifth. Sequenced sample: blood. These receptor sequences come from a woman in her 70s in good health.

This clonotype was recorded a few times. The chain employs TRBV7-2 and TRBJ1-4; 7 nucleotides line up with TRBD1. J was trimmed by 7 bases and V by 5 bases; bases with no gene match: 13. The CDR3 is 16 residues long. Germline CDR1 reads SGHTA; CDR2 reads FQGNSA. The CDR3 DNA reads as TGTGCCAGCAGCAATCAGGGGGGTGGTTTGACTGAAAAACTGTTTTTT. Its translation is CASSNQGGGLTEKLFF. Together with reference TRBV7-2 and TRBJ1-4, the CDR3 gives the full variable domain: GAGVSQSPSNKVTEKGKDVELRCDPISGHTALYWYRQSLGQGLEFLIYFQGNSAPDKSGLPSDRFSAERTGGSVSTLTIQRTQQEDSAVYLCASSNQGGGLTEKLFFGSGTQLSVL.

The chain carries TRBV2 and TRBJ2-7; 12 bases fit TRBD2. The V gene's germline CDR1 is SNHLY and CDR2 FYNNEI. The length of the CDR3 is 15 residues. With 4 bases clipped from V and 3 bases from J, the junction kept 4 bases outside the gene matches. CDR3 protein: CASSVLAGGLYEQYF. Here the CDR3 DNA reads TGTGCCAGCAGTGTACTAGCGGGGGGACTCTACGAGCAGTACTTC.

The chain is built from TRBV20-1 and TRBJ1-1, with a weak D call TRBD1 (5 bases). Germline assignment: CDR1 DFQATT and CDR2 SNEGSKA (reference sequence). This CDR3 comprises 16 residues. The germline V and J ends were trimmed by 3 bases and 0 bases, with 17 bases remaining between them. CDR3 in DNA: TGCAGTGCTAGTTCTTTATCTCGGGGGATGAACACTGAAGCTTTCTTT. This gives the protein CSASSLSRGMNTEAFF.

The V gene is TRBV29-1, the J gene TRBJ2-1; the D gene is possibly TRBD2 (7 bases). Between the trimmed V and J ends, which lost 3 bases and 1 base, there was a span of 22 bases. This CDR3 region has 18 residues. The germline V gene encodes CDR1 SQVTM and CDR2 ANQGSEA. CDR3 nucleotide sequence: TGCAGCGTTGACGGGGGGCTACAGGGCCTTTTATCCTACAATGAGCAGTTCTTC. Amino acid sequence: CSVDGGLQGLLSYNEQFF.

The chain couples TRBV28 to TRBJ2-7; no definite D call. This CDR3 has 13 residues. V dropped 6 bases and J dropped 0 bases, with 9 bases sitting between them. Germline V gene data show CDR1 as MDHEN and CDR2 as SYDVKM. The CDR3 DNA sequence: TGTGCCAGCAGCTCAACCCCCTCCTACGAGCAGTACTTC. It translates to CASSSTPSYEQYF.

The J gene is TRBJ2-5, the V gene TRBV10-3; D may match TRBD1 or TRBD2 (5 bases each). CDR1 is ENHRY, CDR2 SYGVKD, per germline. The CDR3 consists of 13 residues. V lost 4 bases, J lost 9 bases, and 15 bases lay in between. The CDR3 loop is CAISGGPEDAQYF. The CDR3 DNA follows: TGTGCCATCAGTGGGGGCCCGGAGGACGCCCAGTACTTC.

Concerning this clonotype: At one boundary the junction diverges from the germline segment, which might be a read error. The chain joins TRBV12-3 or TRBV12-4 to TRBJ2-3; 10 bases fit TRBD2. This CDR3 is built from 17 residues. CDR3 sequence: CASSLAGATCSTDTQYF. CDR3 sequence (DNA): TGTGCCAGCAGTCTAGCGGGGGCTACGTGTAGCACAGATACGCAGTATTTT.

This clonotype was found a few times. V gene TRBV4-3 combines with J gene TRBJ2-5, with 7 positions matching TRBD2. The trim removed 0 bases at V and 14 bases at J, leaving 15 bases unmatched. The CDR3 runs 15 residues. Germline V CDR1 and CDR2: LGHNA, YSLEER. The DNA for the CDR3 is TGCGCCAGCAGCCAAGATCTGAGCGGGGTCCCCTCCTTCTACTTC. Residues: CASSQDLSGVPSFYF.

The chain links TRBV20-1 to TRBJ2-7; a weak D match, TRBD1 (5 bases). V shed 3 bases and J shed 3 bases, with 9 bases lying between them. The CDR3 is 12 residues long. Germline CDR1 DFQATT, CDR2 SNEGSKA (reference sequence). The CDR3 reads CSARKGDYEQYF. CDR3 DNA sequence: TGCAGTGCTAGGAAAGGGGACTACGAGCAGTACTTC.

This clonotype was found a few times. CDR3 sequence: CSALRGQSYSEQYF. CDR3 nucleotide sequence: TGCAGCGCCTTGAGGGGCCAGTCCTACAGCGAGCAGTACTTC. This chain links TRBV29-1 with TRBJ2-5, with D perhaps being TRBD1 or TRBD2 (5 bases each). The J call may be in error: the DNA end matches TRBJ2-7 better. The V gene's germline CDR1 is SQVTM and CDR2 ANQGSEA. This CDR3 comprises 14 residues.

V is TRBV10-3 and J is TRBJ1-2, with a tentative D call TRBD1 (6 bases). CDR1 ENHRY and CDR2 SYGVKD come from the germline V gene. Trimming cost V 5 bases and J 2 bases, with 9 bases left between them. The CDR3 length is 13 residues. The CDR3 here is CAISTGTNYGYTF. In DNA, the CDR3 is TGTGCCATCAGTACCGGGACAAACTATGGCTACACCTTC.

This sequence joins TRBV29-1 and TRBJ1-4; D unclear. Germline CDR1 reads SQVTM; CDR2 reads ANQGSEA. V shed 6 bases and J shed 0 bases, with 14 bases lying between them. This CDR3 region has 15 residues. Here the CDR3 reads CSVAGPSATNEKLFF. The CDR3 DNA follows: TGCAGCGTAGCCGGACCCTCCGCAACTAATGAAAAACTGTTTTTT.

The rearrangement links TRBV12-3 or TRBV12-4 to TRBJ2-3, with 10 positions matching TRBD2. The junction had 13 bases not matched to a gene; V was cut back by 6 bases and J by 7 bases. The CDR3 totals 16 residues. The CDR3 sequence: CASSPYSGGPENTQYF. In nucleotides, the CDR3 is TGTGCCAGCAGCCCCTATAGCGGGGGGCCTGAGAATACGCAGTATTTT.

The table lists this clonotype with a few counts. The CDR3 protein is CATSKRGNQPQHF. The DNA for the CDR3 is TGTGCCACCAGTAAAAGGGGCAATCAGCCCCAGCATTTT. The rearrangement joins TRBV24-1 to TRBJ1-5; D is uncertain. In germline, CDR1 is KGHDR, CDR2 SFDVKD. V was cut by 6 bases and J by 2 bases, with 7 bases left in between. This CDR3 region has 13 residues.

The chain employs TRBV7-9 and TRBJ1-1; possible D gene TRBD1, 5 bases. Trimming removed 1 base from V and 1 base from J, with 10 bases in between. Germline lookup yields CDR1 SEHNR and CDR2 FQNEAQ (reference sequence). This CDR3 comprises 15 residues. The CDR3: CASSLGVGTNTEAFF. CDR3 in DNA: TGTGCCAGCAGCTTAGGCGTTGGGACGAACACTGAAGCTTTCTTT.

This chain connects TRBV6-6 to TRBJ2-5; D is ambiguous. The DNA end is more similar to TRBJ2-7, so the J call may be wrong. The germline V gene has CDR1 MNHNY and CDR2 SVGAGI (reference sequence). There are 13 residues in the CDR3. This CDR3 reads CASSPANAAEQYF. The CDR3 DNA reads TGTGCCAGCAGCCCCGCCAACGCTGCCGAGCAGTACTTC.

This clonotype has only a few counts. The chain carries TRBV4-2 and TRBJ1-3; D unclear. V was shortened by 1 base and J by 4 bases, with 17 bases between the two germline ends. The germline gives CDR1 LGHNA, CDR2 YNFKEQ. The CDR3 loop spans 17 amino acids. The CDR3 DNA is TGTGCCAGCAGCCAAGGAACCCGTGTGGTAGGCGGAAACACCATATATTTT. Translating it yields CASSQGTRVVGGNTIYF.

This clonotype turned up a few times. V gene TRBV6-1 combines with J gene TRBJ1-5; TRBD1 matches at 10 bases. The germline V gene has CDR1 MNHNS and CDR2 SASEGT. CDR3 length equals 16 residues. V lost 3 bases, J lost 0 bases, and 2 bases stayed unmatched. The CDR3 DNA sequence: TGTGCCAGCAGTGAGGGACAGGGGTATAGCAATCAGCCCCAGCATTTT. It translates to CASSEGQGYSNQPQHF.

The chain joins TRBV21-1 to TRBJ2-1; the D call TRBD2 from the table was never checked on the DNA. TRBV21-1 represents a pseudogene. The length of the CDR3 is 16 residues. CDR3 protein: CASTPRWLAPYNEQFF. CDR3 sequence (DNA): TGTGCCAGCACCCCCAGGTGGCTAGCCCCCTACAATGAGCAGTTCTTC.

The sample holds a few counts of this clonotype. This chain connects TRBV30 to TRBJ2-1, with 8 bases fitting TRBD1. The germline gives CDR1 GTSNPN, CDR2 SVGIG (reference sequence). J gave up 4 bases and V 5 bases, and 4 bases lay outside the gene matches. This CDR3 is built from 13 residues. As DNA, the CDR3 is TGTGCCTGGGACAGGGGCGTGTACAATGAGCAGTTCTTC. The encoded protein is CAWDRGVYNEQFF.

This clonotype turned up a few times. The rearrangement joins TRBV29-1 to TRBJ1-2; no definite D call. Germline V gene lookup returns CDR1 SQVTM and CDR2 ANQGSEA. V was shortened by 3 bases and J by 2 bases, with 7 bases between the two germline ends. This CDR3 spans 12 amino acids. The CDR3: CSVDGQNYGYTF. CDR3 nucleotide sequence: TGCAGCGTTGATGGGCAGAACTATGGCTACACCTTC.